This is a list of T cell receptor beta chains from one sample in a study of control samples from healthy donors and cancer patients. TCRdb's table, derived via immunoSEQ multiplex PCR, lists solely in-frame clones and lacks some. The sample has about 110,000 clones; 70% to 90% are singletons. The specimen sequenced was PBMCs. These receptors were collected from a woman aged 60 to 75 with lung cancer. Each CDR3 is given without its conserved first and last residue.

V gene: TRBV18; J gene: TRBJ2-1; CDR3 protein: ASSPALSGSYNEQF
V gene: TRBV7-2; J gene: TRBJ2-5; CDR3 protein: ASSLELQETQY
V gene: TRBV15; J gene: TRBJ1-1; CDR3 protein: ATSRVGGQGRDTEAF
V gene: TRBV5-4; J gene: TRBJ1-1; CDR3 protein: ASYPTGGNTEAF
V gene: TRBV6-6; J gene: TRBJ2-7; CDR3 protein: ATEGEGGEQY
V gene: TRBV28; J gene: TRBJ2-1; CDR3 protein: ASSGAGEYNEQF
V gene: TRBV20-1; J gene: TRBJ2-3; CDR3 protein: SASPEVAGGRSSTDTQY
V gene: TRBV28; J gene: TRBJ1-3; CDR3 protein: ASSLQVLSGNTIY
V gene: TRBV24-1; J gene: TRBJ2-1; CDR3 protein: ATSDNPSGAAYNEQF
V gene: TRBV7-2; J gene: TRBJ1-1; CDR3 protein: ASSQRPDGTEAF
V gene: TRBV28; J gene: TRBJ1-6; CDR3 protein: ASSFGGPNSPLH
V gene: TRBV5-1; J gene: TRBJ1-1; CDR3 protein: ASSSGRLDTEAF
V gene: TRBV6-5; J gene: TRBJ1-6; CDR3 protein: ATQQVLYNSPLH
V gene: TRBV3-1/TRBV3-2; J gene: TRBJ1-5; CDR3 protein: ASNQGGQPQH
V gene: TRBV19; J gene: TRBJ1-2; CDR3 protein: ASSIKQNYGYT
V gene: TRBV6-2/TRBV6-3; J gene: TRBJ2-1; CDR3 protein: ASSSPDRNEQF
V gene: TRBV5-4; J gene: TRBJ1-1; CDR3 protein: ASGRQGGTEAF
V gene: TRBV7-9; J gene: TRBJ1-2; CDR3 protein: ASRSRLDPNYGYT
V gene: TRBV30; J gene: TRBJ2-1; CDR3 protein: AWLLAGGGNEQF
V gene: TRBV5-8; J gene: TRBJ1-2; CDR3 protein: ASSLSGTGSSGYT
V gene: TRBV11-2; J gene: TRBJ2-7; CDR3 protein: ASSLAPVYEQY
V gene: TRBV6-6; J gene: TRBJ2-1; CDR3 protein: AIHDRVGNEQF
V gene: TRBV6-1; J gene: TRBJ1-2; CDR3 protein: ASSEPLTGDHGYT
V gene: TRBV19; J gene: TRBJ1-1; CDR3 protein: ASSADRGGTEAF
V gene: TRBV20-1; J gene: TRBJ1-3; CDR3 protein: GVAGRNTIY
V gene: TRBV18; J gene: TRBJ1-1; CDR3 protein: ASSPDGNTEAF
V gene: TRBV29-1; J gene: TRBJ2-7; CDR3 protein: SAVRGYEQY